This record covers a single TCR beta chain. This clone was observed a handful of times. It has no known antigen specificity. No quality values exist for individual bases; no much larger clone is one base distant. The sample's time point label is to be understood as: about 28 days (+/-7) after the second vaccine dose. Because spike-specific TCR depth and breadth did not differ between the two schedules, AZD1222 recipients who got a second dose at roughly 4 weeks were pooled with those who got a second dose at roughly 12 weeks. Vaccinee samples came from UK trials COV001 and COV002, including a single-blind randomized controlled phase 2/3 trial of AZD1222 (ChAdOx1 nCoV-19) in healthy adults. For TCRbeta chain sequencing, PBMC samples were collected from trial participants at day 0 and at day 28 after the second dose. This sample is drawn from a study of T cell responses to AZD1222 COVID-19 vaccine (dated by TCRdb to about 2021). Broadly, across the study: A total of 230 to 250 trial participants underwent TCR sequencing, of whom around 210 had received two doses of AZD1222 and some 25 had received two doses of the MenACWY control vaccine. Trial participants were enrolled by age into subgroups of 18-55, 56-69 and 70-plus years, and roughly 160, 29 and 62 TCR-sequenced participants, respectively, were included in these subgroups.

What the authors observed across the whole study: The whole spike protein was spanned by vaccine-associated CD4 TCRs, and dominant responses were seen in regions 160-218 and 743-854. Participants were mostly white British, with more females than males. The authors suggested clonal diversity may have been underestimated. Because no day 14 peak-response samples were available, repertoires were characterized only after the peak T cell response. Reportedly, close to half of the unique spike-specific TCRs recognized epitopes lying outside the regions that are mutated in the B.1.351 and B.1.1.7 variants. Spike-specific TCR breadth and depth rose significantly after two AZD1222 doses compared with day 0 and with MenACWY recipients. The 56-69-year group was small, and its depth increase did not reach significance, likely because of low power. Only five or six AZD1222 recipients were SARS-CoV-2 seropositive at baseline, limiting conclusions about previously exposed vaccinees.

For CDR1 and CDR2, the germline V gene lists MDHEN and SYDVKM. Measured from the cysteine to the phenylalanine, the CDR3 is 14 residues long. Here the CDR3 DNA is all that survives: 42 bases in frame from base 1. V and J lose 6 bases and 1 base, and a span of 12 bases separates them. The CDR3 regions of human TCRbeta chains were subjected to immunosequencing. Under the source paper's analysis protocol: TCRs in the repertoires were compared against a reference library of SARS-CoV-2-specific TCRs that had been generated with the MIRA antigen-specificity platform. Breadth was defined as the fraction of unique TCRs that were SARS-CoV-2-associated. Depth was defined as the fraction of total T cells that were SARS-CoV-2-associated. Each spike-specific TCR was assigned to its reactive spike region and to a CD4 or CD8 class using the MIRA data. Log10-transformed breadth and depth values were compared by one-way ANOVA with Sidak's multiple comparisons tests. The source is immuneACCESS, and TCRdb retained only in-frame sequences with V and J called. Part of the clones is not carried over; for the studies checked, unresolved V genes explain less than half of this, and the remainder is unexplained. That table is the source of V, J and clone size, and D and trimming were worked out from the DNA. The sample profile shows about 140,000 clones; more than 85% of them were found once. Of the sample, 3% to 4.5% is held by the ten largest clones.

This specimen was peripheral blood, taken 28 days after the second AZD1222 dose. The origin of this receptor is an adult who received the AZD1222 COVID-19 vaccine. Here the chain combines TRBV28 and TRBJ1-1, with no reliable assignment of the D segment. The bases read TGTGCCAGCAGGCTGCTCAGAGGGAACACTGAAGCTTTCTTT. Translated, this gives CASRLLRGNTEAFF.